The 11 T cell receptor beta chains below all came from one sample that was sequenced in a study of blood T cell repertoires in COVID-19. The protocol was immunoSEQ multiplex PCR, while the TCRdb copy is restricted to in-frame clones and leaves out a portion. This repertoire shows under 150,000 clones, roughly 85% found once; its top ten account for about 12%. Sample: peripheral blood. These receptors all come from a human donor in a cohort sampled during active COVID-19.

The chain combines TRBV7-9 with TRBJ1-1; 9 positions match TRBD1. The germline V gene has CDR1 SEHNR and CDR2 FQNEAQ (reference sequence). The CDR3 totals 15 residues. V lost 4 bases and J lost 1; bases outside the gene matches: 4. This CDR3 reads CASSSLGQGNTEAFF. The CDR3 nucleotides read TGTGCCAGCAGCTCTCTGGGACAGGGGAACACTGAAGCTTTCTTT.

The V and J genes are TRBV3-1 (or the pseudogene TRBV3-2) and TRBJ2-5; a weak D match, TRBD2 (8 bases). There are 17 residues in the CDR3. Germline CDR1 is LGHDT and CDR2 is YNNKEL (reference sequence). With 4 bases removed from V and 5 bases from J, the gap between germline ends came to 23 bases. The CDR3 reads CASSPMRQGERGETQYF. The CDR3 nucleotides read TGTGCCAGCAGCCCGATGCGACAGGGAGAGCGGGGGGAGACCCAGTACTTC.

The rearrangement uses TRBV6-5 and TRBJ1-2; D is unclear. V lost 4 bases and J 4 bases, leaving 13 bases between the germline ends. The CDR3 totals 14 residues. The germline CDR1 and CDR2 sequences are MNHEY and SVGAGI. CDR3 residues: CASSLLGGLYGYTF. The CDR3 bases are TGTGCCAGCAGTTTACTAGGAGGGCTCTATGGCTACACCTTC.

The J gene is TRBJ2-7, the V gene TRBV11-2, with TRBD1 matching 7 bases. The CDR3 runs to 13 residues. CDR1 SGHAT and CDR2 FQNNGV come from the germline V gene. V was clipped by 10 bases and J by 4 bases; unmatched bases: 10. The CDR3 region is CATSDRAGYEQYF. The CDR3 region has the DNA TGTGCCACTTCCGACAGGGCCGGGTACGAGCAGTACTTC.

The CDR3 is CAIALSGYNEQFF. The CDR3 DNA sequence: TGTGCCATCGCCTTGAGTGGTTACAATGAGCAGTTCTTC. The rearrangement links TRBV10-3 to TRBJ2-1; D is uncertain. Germline lookup yields CDR1 ENHRY and CDR2 SYGVKD. V was pared by 8 bases and J by 4 bases, with 12 bases between. The CDR3 totals 13 residues.

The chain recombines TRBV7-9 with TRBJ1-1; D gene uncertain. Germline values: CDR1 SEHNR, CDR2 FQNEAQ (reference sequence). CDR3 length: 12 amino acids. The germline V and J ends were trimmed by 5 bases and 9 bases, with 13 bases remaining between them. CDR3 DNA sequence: TGTGCCAGCAGCCGGACTCCTGTCCAAGCTTTCTTT. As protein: CASSRTPVQAFF.

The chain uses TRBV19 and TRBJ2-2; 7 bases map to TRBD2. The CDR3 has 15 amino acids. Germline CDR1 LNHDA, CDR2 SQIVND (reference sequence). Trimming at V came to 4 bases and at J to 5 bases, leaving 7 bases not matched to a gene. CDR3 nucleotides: TGTGCCAGTAGTAGCCCGGGGAGGGTAACCGGGGAGCTGTTTTTT. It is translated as CASSSPGRVTGELFF.

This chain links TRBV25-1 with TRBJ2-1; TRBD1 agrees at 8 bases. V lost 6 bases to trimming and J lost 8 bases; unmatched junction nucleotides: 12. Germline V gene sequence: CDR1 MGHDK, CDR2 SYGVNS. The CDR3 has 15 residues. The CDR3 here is CASSRIGQGRDEQFF. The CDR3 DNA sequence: TGTGCCAGCAGCCGTATCGGACAGGGAAGGGATGAGCAGTTCTTC.

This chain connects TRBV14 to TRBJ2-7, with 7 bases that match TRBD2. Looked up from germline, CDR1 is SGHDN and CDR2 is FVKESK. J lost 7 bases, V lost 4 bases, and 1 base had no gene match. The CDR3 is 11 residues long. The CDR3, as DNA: TGTGCCAGCAGCCTCGGGGGGGAGCAGTACTTC. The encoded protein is CASSLGGEQYF.

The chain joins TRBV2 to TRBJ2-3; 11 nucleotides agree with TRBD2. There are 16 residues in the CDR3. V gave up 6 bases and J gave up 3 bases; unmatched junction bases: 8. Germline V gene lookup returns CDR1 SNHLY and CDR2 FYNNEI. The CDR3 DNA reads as TGTGCCAGCAGGCGGGGGGGACTAGCGGAAACAGATACGCAGTATTTT. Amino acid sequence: CASRRGGLAETDTQYF.

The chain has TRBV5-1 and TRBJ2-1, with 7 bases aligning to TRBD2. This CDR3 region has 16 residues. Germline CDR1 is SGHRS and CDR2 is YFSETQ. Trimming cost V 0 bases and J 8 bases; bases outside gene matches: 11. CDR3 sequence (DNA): TGCGCCAGCAGCTTGGGTTTAGGTCCGGGGGGTGATGAGCAGTTCTTC. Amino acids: CASSLGLGPGGDEQFF.